This T cell receptor (beta chain) was sequenced in a study of blood T cell repertoires in COVID-19. Across the study: The cDNA or gDNA used as material had been derived from T cells, B-cell-depleted T cells, or PBMCs.

The CDR3 is made up of 13 amino acids. Trimming took off 8 bases at V and 7 bases at J, with 15 bases between the two ends. The germline V gene encodes CDR1 SGHAT and CDR2 FQNNGV. The assay was immunoSEQ multiplex PCR, and TCRdb's table has in-frame clones only and misses some. This sample yields a few hundred thousand clones, of which about 91% are seen a single time; around 12% belongs to the top ten. While infection was still active, Seattle patients were enrolled and then followed longitudinally. This TCR was sampled from a woman aged 45-60 years with COVID-19, enrolled during active disease. Specimen: peripheral blood. This chain connects TRBV11-2 to TRBJ2-1, with TRBD1 as a possible D gene (5 bases). CDR3 region: CASGPTQGNEQFF. CDR3 nucleotide sequence: TGTGCCAGCGGCCCAACTCAGGGAAATGAGCAGTTCTTC.